Here is one TCR beta chain with its context. Its target is not known. The sample originates from a study of graft-versus-host responses after intestinal transplantation. Profiling relied on immunoSEQ multiplex PCR, and the TCRdb table lists in-frame clones only, not all of them. This table holds 85,000 to 100,000 clones, about 93% found once. The sample in question was unstimulated CD8+ T cells sorted from spleen or lymph node cells, obtained before intestinal transplant. This receptor was taken from a human donor who received an intestinal transplant.

The CDR3 DNA is TGTGCCAGCGTTCCGTGGGAGGGTGGCTACACCTTC. This translates into CASVPWEGGYTF. The rearrangement joins TRBV11-2 to TRBJ1-2; D is unresolved. The CDR3 has 12 amino acids. Germline lookup yields CDR1 SGHAT and CDR2 FQNNGV. V lost 8 bases to trimming and J lost 7 bases, with 14 bases between them.